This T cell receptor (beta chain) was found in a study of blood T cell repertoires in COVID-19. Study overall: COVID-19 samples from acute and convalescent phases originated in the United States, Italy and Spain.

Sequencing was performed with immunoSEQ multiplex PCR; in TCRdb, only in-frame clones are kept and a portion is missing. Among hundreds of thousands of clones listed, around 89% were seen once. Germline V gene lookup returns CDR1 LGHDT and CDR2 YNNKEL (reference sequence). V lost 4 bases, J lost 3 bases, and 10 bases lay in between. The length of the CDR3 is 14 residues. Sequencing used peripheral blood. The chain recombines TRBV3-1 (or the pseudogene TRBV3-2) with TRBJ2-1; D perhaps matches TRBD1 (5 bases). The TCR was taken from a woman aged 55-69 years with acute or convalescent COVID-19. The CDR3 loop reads CASSLGQFYNEQFF. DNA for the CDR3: TGTGCCAGCAGCCTCGGACAATTCTACAATGAGCAGTTCTTC.